The next 30 T cell receptor beta chains were all read from a single sample in a study of PD-1 blockade in classical Hodgkin lymphoma. Assay: immunoSEQ multiplex PCR; the TCRdb copy retains only in-frame clones and omits some. The sample lists about 21,000 clones; 73% were seen once. Every patient had relapsed following autologous stem cell transplantation, and cohorts differed in brentuximab vedotin exposure. This material consisted of peripheral blood mononuclear cells (PBMCs), taken before the second cycle of nivolumab. The receptors shown here come from a human donor with classical Hodgkin lymphoma.

The chain is built from TRBV7-8 and TRBJ1-2; maybe TRBD1 (6 bases). The germline CDR1 and CDR2 sequences are SGHVS and FQNEAQ. The CDR3 has 13 amino acids. V gave up 5 bases and J gave up 8 bases, with 15 bases separating them. The CDR3 sequence: CASSGSQGGGYTF. The CDR3 DNA reads as TGTGCCAGCAGCGGGTCACAGGGTGGAGGCTACACCTTC.

This clone showed up just a few times. V gene TRBV23-1 combines with J gene TRBJ2-4; D gene uncertain. TRBV23-1 is assigned to the ORF class and has an uncertain function. The CDR3 is 16 residues long. The V end was cut by 4 bases, the J end by 0 bases, with 13 bases between. This CDR3 is CASSLGRQLAKNIQYF. DNA of the CDR3: TGCGCCAGCAGTCTGGGCAGACAACTAGCCAAAAACATTCAGTACTTC.

The CDR3 region is CASSARDSYNEQFF. CDR3 DNA sequence: TGTGCCAGCAGTGCCCGGGACAGTTACAATGAGCAGTTCTTC. The genes are TRBV2 and TRBJ2-1; 7 nucleotides line up with TRBD1. The CDR3 extends over 14 amino acids. From germline, CDR1 is SNHLY and CDR2 FYNNEI. V lost 4 bases and J lost 4; bases outside the gene matches: 4.

The V and J genes are TRBV5-6 and TRBJ2-7, with D uncertain. Per the germline V gene, CDR1 is SGHDT and CDR2 is YYEEEE. V lost 0 bases and J 8 bases, leaving 6 bases between the germline ends. The CDR3 extends over 11 amino acids. CDR3 nucleotide sequence: TGTGCCAGCAGCTTGGGCAGGCAGCAGTACTTC. Translating gives CASSLGRQQYF.

This clone is classed as medium-sized. V and J are TRBV11-2 and TRBJ2-5; 10 bases are a match to TRBD2. Germline values: CDR1 SGHAT, CDR2 FQNNGV. This CDR3 has 17 amino acids. Germline trimming cut 0 bases from V and 7 bases from J; bases unmatched to any gene: 11. CDR3 in DNA: TGTGCCAGCAGCTTAGACTTAGCGGGAGGCCCCTGGGGGACCCAGTACTTC. Translation: CASSLDLAGGPWGTQYF.

This CDR3 is CASSEAARRTSGSSDTQYF. CDR3 nucleotides: TGCGCCAGCAGTGAGGCGGCAAGAAGGACTAGCGGGAGTTCAGATACGCAGTATTTT. The chain is built from TRBV10-2 and TRBJ2-3; 13 bases agree with TRBD2. V trimming: 2 bases; J trimming: 4 bases; junction bases outside the gene matches: 12. The CDR3 consists of 19 residues. In germline, CDR1 is WSHSY, CDR2 SAAADI.

This sequence joins TRBV5-1 and TRBJ1-1; D is undetermined. This CDR3 has 11 residues. Between the trimmed V and J ends, which lost 4 bases and 3 bases, there was a span of 4 bases. Germline-derived CDR1 and CDR2 are SGHRS and YFSETQ. The CDR3 DNA is TGCGCCAGCAGCGGATACACTGAAGCTTTCTTT. It translates to CASSGYTEAFF. The full variable domain, with the rest looked up from reference TRBV5-1 and TRBJ1-1, is KAGVTQTPRYLIKTRGQQVTLSCSPISGHRSVSWYQQTPGQGLQFLFEYFSETQRNKGNFPGRFSGRQFSNSRSEMNVSTLELGDSALYLCASSGYTEAFFGQGTRLTVV.

This clone appeared once. The chain carries TRBV25-1 and TRBJ2-6; unclear D gene. This CDR3 region has 15 residues. Between the trimmed V and J ends, which lost 4 bases and 0 bases, there was a span of 7 bases. Germline V gives CDR1 MGHDK, CDR2 SYGVNS. The CDR3 bases are TGTGCCAGCAGTGGACTCAACTCTGGGGCCAACGTCCTGACTTTC. Translating it yields CASSGLNSGANVLTF.

This rearrangement joins TRBV7-9 to TRBJ2-3; tentative D call: TRBD2 (6 bases). This CDR3 spans 17 amino acids. V was trimmed by 4 bases and J by 1 base, leaving 18 bases between them. Germline V gene sequence: CDR1 SEHNR, CDR2 FQNEAQ (reference sequence). This CDR3 is CASSSLVTGLRTDTQYF. CDR3 in DNA: TGTGCCAGCAGCTCCCTGGTTACAGGACTACGCACAGATACGCAGTATTTT.

The chain joins TRBV6-1 to TRBJ2-1; 9 nucleotides align to TRBD2. The CDR3 extends over 15 amino acids. The germline CDR1 and CDR2 sequences are MNHNS and SASEGT. J gave up 4 bases and V 6 bases, and 7 bases lay outside the gene matches. CDR3: CASSIQGLAYNEQFF. The CDR3 coding sequence is TGTGCCAGCAGCATACAGGGACTAGCATACAATGAGCAGTTCTTC.

This chain connects TRBV7-2 to TRBJ2-1; 10 bases are a match to TRBD2. Germline CDR1 and CDR2: SGHTA and FQGNSA. The CDR3 contains 15 residues. The V gene end was trimmed by 4 bases and the J gene end by 4 bases; junction bases not matched to a gene: 4. CDR3: CASSSGTSAYNEQFF. In DNA form, the CDR3 reads TGTGCCAGCAGCTCCGGGACTAGCGCTTACAATGAGCAGTTCTTC.

This clone was counted a few times. The chain is built from TRBV7-2 and TRBJ1-5; 8 bases are a match to TRBD1. The CDR3 consists of 16 residues. V trimming: 2 bases; J trimming: 3 bases; junction bases outside the gene matches: 6. The V gene's germline CDR1 is SGHTA and CDR2 FQGNSA. The CDR3 reads CASSLLGQVLNQPQHF. The CDR3 nucleotides read TGTGCCAGCAGCTTATTGGGACAGGTGCTCAATCAGCCCCAGCATTTT.

The chain uses TRBV7-8 and TRBJ2-7; 7 bases fit TRBD1. The CDR3 runs to 14 residues. Germline V lookup: CDR1 SGHVS, CDR2 FQNEAQ. V shed 4 bases and J 0 bases; nucleotides not matched to a gene: 3. CDR3 nucleotide sequence: TGTGCCAGCAGCTCCGGGGACAGCTCCTACGAGCAGTACTTC. The encoded protein is CASSSGDSSYEQYF.

The chain has TRBV7-2 and TRBJ1-4; D might be TRBD1 (5 bases). The germline V gene has CDR1 SGHTA and CDR2 FQGNSA. Trimming stripped 1 base from V and 0 bases from J, with 6 bases between. The CDR3 has 15 residues. The CDR3 DNA reads TGTGCCAGCAGCTTAGGGACAACAACTAATGAAAAACTGTTTTTT. It translates to CASSLGTTTNEKLFF.

The chain carries TRBV10-3 and TRBJ1-2, with TRBD1 as a possible D gene (6 bases). Trimming cost V 3 bases and J 6 bases, with 11 bases left between them. The CDR3 loop spans 13 amino acids. Germline V CDR1 and CDR2: ENHRY, SYGVKD. CDR3 sequence reads: CAISETGSNGYTF. The CDR3 bases are TGTGCCATCAGTGAAACAGGGAGCAATGGCTACACCTTC.

This clone was picked up a small number of times. The rearrangement uses TRBV7-9 and TRBJ2-1, with TRBD1 matching over 7 bases. The CDR3 contains 15 residues. In germline, CDR1 is SEHNR, CDR2 FQNEAQ (reference sequence). V lost 5 bases to trimming and J lost 4 bases; unmatched junction nucleotides: 8. This chain's CDR3 is CASSGRGQQYNEQFF. The CDR3 nucleotides are TGTGCCAGCAGCGGACGGGGACAGCAGTACAATGAGCAGTTCTTC.

This clone showed up just a few times. The gene calls are TRBV10-2 and TRBJ1-5; 7 nucleotides align to TRBD1. V gave up 4 bases and J gave up 6 bases; unmatched junction bases: 3. CDR1 is WSHSY, CDR2 SAAADI, per germline. The CDR3 loop spans 13 amino acids. CDR3 amino acids: CASSGAGGQPQHF. The DNA for the CDR3 is TGCGCCAGCAGTGGGGCAGGGGGTCAGCCCCAGCATTTT.

V gene TRBV19 combines with J gene TRBJ2-7; 7 bases align to TRBD1. V shed 4 bases, J shed 3 bases, and the junction held 3 bases outside the gene matches. CDR3 size: 13 residues. The germline CDR1 and CDR2 sequences are LNHDA and SQIVND (reference sequence). CDR3 bases: TGTGCCAGTAGTAGGGGACAGAGCTACGAGCAGTACTTC. This encodes CASSRGQSYEQYF.

The chain uses TRBV19 and TRBJ2-1, with 7 bases that match TRBD2. The CDR3 extends over 14 amino acids. The germline V gene has CDR1 LNHDA and CDR2 SQIVND (reference sequence). V was pared by 6 bases and J by 4 bases, with 6 bases of the junction left unmatched. CDR3 in DNA: TGTGCCAGTAGCCTCCGGGACTATTACAATGAGCAGTTCTTC. This translates into CASSLRDYYNEQFF.

The chain links TRBV19 to TRBJ1-5, with D tentatively TRBD1 (5 bases). The germline V and J ends were trimmed by 4 bases and 4 bases, with 17 bases remaining between them. CDR1 and CDR2 (germline): LNHDA, SQIVND (reference sequence). The CDR3 runs to 16 residues. This CDR3 reads CASSNGATSGNQPQHF. The CDR3 DNA is TGTGCCAGTAGTAACGGGGCTACATCGGGGAATCAGCCCCAGCATTTT.

CDR3 sequence (DNA): TGTGCCAGCTCTCGTAGGACAGAAGTACAAGAGACCCAGTACTTC. Translated, it gives CASSRRTEVQETQYF. The V gene is TRBV25-1, the J gene TRBJ2-5, with D perhaps TRBD1 (6 bases). The CDR3 covers 15 residues. V was trimmed by 8 bases and J by 2 bases, leaving 18 bases between them. Germline V lookup: CDR1 MGHDK, CDR2 SYGVNS.

This chain links TRBV29-1 with TRBJ2-3; no reliable D call. Germline V CDR1 and CDR2: SQVTM, ANQGSEA. The length of the CDR3 is 12 residues. Between the trimmed V and J ends, which lost 4 bases and 5 bases, there was a span of 10 bases. CDR3 residues: CSVVTGLDTQYF. For the CDR3, the DNA is TGCAGCGTTGTCACTGGATTAGATACGCAGTATTTT.

The rearrangement joins TRBV2 to TRBJ2-7; the D gene is possibly TRBD1 (5 bases). V was pared by 6 bases and J by 3 bases, with 9 bases between. Germline CDR1 reads SNHLY; CDR2 reads FYNNEI. The CDR3 length is 12 residues. CDR3 loop: CASSPGYYEQYF. The CDR3 DNA reads TGTGCCAGCAGCCCAGGGTACTACGAGCAGTACTTC.

This clone was observed a few times. V and J are TRBV4-1 and TRBJ2-1; 7 bases agree with TRBD2. Per germline, CDR1 MGHRA and CDR2 YSYEKL. The CDR3 sequence is 17 residues long. Germline trimming cut 4 bases from V and 5 bases from J; bases unmatched to any gene: 14. Here the CDR3 DNA reads TGCGCCAGCAGCCGATTACGGGGCGGGAGTGGGGACAATGAGCAGTTCTTC. Translation gives CASSRLRGGSGDNEQFF.

V usage is TRBV29-1 and J usage is TRBJ1-1, with D perhaps matching TRBD1 (5 bases). V shed 5 bases and J shed 0 bases, with 10 bases lying between them. This CDR3 region has 13 residues. CDR1 is SQVTM, CDR2 ANQGSEA, per germline. CDR3 sequence (DNA): TGCAGCGTTAATTTACAGGTGAACACTGAAGCTTTCTTT. Translated, it gives CSVNLQVNTEAFF.

This clone was observed a few times. V is TRBV5-5 and J is TRBJ1-5; D gene unclear. This CDR3 is 13 amino acids long. Germline CDR1 SGHKS, CDR2 YYEKEE (reference sequence). Between the trimmed V and J ends, which lost 5 bases and 2 bases, there was a span of 8 bases. This chain's CDR3 is CASSTEGNQPQHF. The CDR3 coding sequence is TGTGCCAGCAGTACGGAAGGCAATCAGCCCCAGCATTTT.

The V gene is TRBV6-6, the J gene TRBJ2-3; a possible D gene is TRBD2 (6 bases). Trimming pared 6 bases from V and 6 bases from J, leaving 13 bases between. The CDR3 contains 13 residues. Germline CDR1 MNHNY, CDR2 SVGAGI (reference sequence). Here the CDR3 DNA reads TGTGCCAGCAGCAGGGAGGCCCCGGATACGCAGTATTTT. Protein product: CASSREAPDTQYF.

This rearrangement joins TRBV7-9 to TRBJ2-4; TRBD2 agrees at 7 bases. V dropped 5 bases and J dropped 3; count of bases not matched to a gene: 4. Germline-derived CDR1 and CDR2 are SEHNR and FQNEAQ (reference sequence). The CDR3 contains 14 residues. CDR3 in amino acids: CASSLGEGKNIQYF. CDR3 nucleotides: TGTGCCAGCAGCCTAGGGGAGGGCAAAAACATTCAGTACTTC. Looking up the rest from reference TRBV7-9 and TRBJ2-4 gives the full variable domain: DTGVSQNPRHKITKRGQNVTFRCDPISEHNRLYWYRQTLGQGPEFLTYFQNEAQLEKSRLLSDRFSAERPKGSFSTLEIQRTEQGDSAMYLCASSLGEGKNIQYFGAGTRLSVL.

V usage is TRBV5-1 and J usage is TRBJ1-5; D unclear. The CDR3 has 17 residues. In germline, CDR1 is SGHRS, CDR2 YFSETQ. Trimming took off 4 bases at V and 1 base at J, with 18 bases between the two ends. CDR3 protein: CASSPGAGLASNQPQHF. As DNA, the CDR3 is TGCGCCAGCAGCCCCGGTGCGGGGTTGGCGAGCAATCAGCCCCAGCATTTT.

The chain is built from TRBV6-1 and TRBJ2-7; possible D gene TRBD2, 6 bases. Per germline, CDR1 MNHNS and CDR2 SASEGT. The CDR3 length is 15 residues. V was trimmed by 6 bases and J by 0 bases, leaving 15 bases between them. The CDR3 here is CASRIRDLSSYEQYF. The DNA for the CDR3 is TGTGCCAGCAGGATAAGGGACTTGAGCTCCTACGAGCAGTACTTC.